Below are 3 T cell receptor beta chains sequenced from a single sample in a study of T cell changes during pregnancy in multiple sclerosis. Repertoires were generated with immunoSEQ multiplex PCR, while TCRdb's copy carries only in-frame clones and drops some. This table has 45,000 to 60,000 clones, more than 75% appearing once. Sequenced here: CD8+ T cells from peripheral blood mononuclear cells, sampled before pregnancy. All receptors come from a female donor with multiple sclerosis, enrolled in a pregnancy study.

The chain's CDR3 is CASGTGLYEQYF. CDR3 sequence (DNA): TGTGCCAGCGGGACAGGGCTCTACGAGCAGTACTTC. The J gene is TRBJ2-7, the V gene TRBV5-6, with 9 nucleotides matching TRBD1. The length of the CDR3 is 12 residues. V lost 7 bases, J lost 3 bases, and 2 bases stayed unmatched. Germline CDR1 SGHDT, CDR2 YYEEEE.

The rearrangement links TRBV30 to TRBJ1-6; 9 bases map to TRBD1. The trim removed 2 bases at V and 6 bases at J, leaving 11 bases unmatched. Germline CDR1 is GTSNPN and CDR2 is SVGIG (reference sequence). The CDR3 spans 17 residues. CDR3 region: CAWSSLREGQGNSPLHF. The CDR3 bases are TGTGCCTGGAGTTCCCTACGAGAGGGACAGGGTAATTCACCCCTCCACTTT.

This clone was recorded many times. The rearrangement links TRBV6-4 to TRBJ1-1; a weak D match, TRBD1 (5 bases). Trimming removed 3 bases at V and 0 bases at J, with 5 bases between. Germline CDR1 MRHNA, CDR2 SNTAGT. The CDR3 extends over 13 amino acids. The CDR3 DNA is TGTGCCAGCAGTGAGGACATGAACACTGAAGCTTTCTTT. It yields the protein CASSEDMNTEAFF.